This entry describes one TCR beta chain. The length of the CDR3 is 15 residues. V shed 2 bases and J 4 bases; nucleotides not matched to a gene: 5. Germline values: CDR1 SGHTS, CDR2 YDEGEE. With 60 Vbeta and 13 Jbeta primers, the PCR was carried out. The protocol was immunoSEQ multiplex PCR, while the TCRdb copy is restricted to in-frame clones and leaves out a portion. The data show under 200,000 clones, 60% to 85% seen once. This sample was included in a study of cytomegalovirus exposure and HLA in healthy donors. This TCR was sampled from a woman aged 40 to 50 in good health and CMV-seronegative. The genes are TRBV5-8 and TRBJ2-2; 7 bases align to TRBD1. The sequenced sample was PBMCs. The CDR3 nucleotides read TGTGCCAGCAGCTTCAAGACAGGGTTCACCGGGGAGCTGTTTTTT. It translates to CASSFKTGFTGELFF.